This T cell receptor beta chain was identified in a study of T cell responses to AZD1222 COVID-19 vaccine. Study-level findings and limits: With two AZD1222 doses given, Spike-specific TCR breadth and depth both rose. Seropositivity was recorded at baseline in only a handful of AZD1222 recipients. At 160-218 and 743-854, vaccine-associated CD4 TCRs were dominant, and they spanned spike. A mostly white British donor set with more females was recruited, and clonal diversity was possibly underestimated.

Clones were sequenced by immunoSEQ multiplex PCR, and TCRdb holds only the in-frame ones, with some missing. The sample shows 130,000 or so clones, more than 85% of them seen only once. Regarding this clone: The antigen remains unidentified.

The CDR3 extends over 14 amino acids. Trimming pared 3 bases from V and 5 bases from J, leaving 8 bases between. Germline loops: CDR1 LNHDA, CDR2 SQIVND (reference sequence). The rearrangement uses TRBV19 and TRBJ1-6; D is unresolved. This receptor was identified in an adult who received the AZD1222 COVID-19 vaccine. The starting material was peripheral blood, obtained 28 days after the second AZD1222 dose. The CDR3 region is CASSIGQDNSPLHF. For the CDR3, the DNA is TGTGCCAGTAGTATTGGGCAGGATAATTCACCCCTCCACTTT.